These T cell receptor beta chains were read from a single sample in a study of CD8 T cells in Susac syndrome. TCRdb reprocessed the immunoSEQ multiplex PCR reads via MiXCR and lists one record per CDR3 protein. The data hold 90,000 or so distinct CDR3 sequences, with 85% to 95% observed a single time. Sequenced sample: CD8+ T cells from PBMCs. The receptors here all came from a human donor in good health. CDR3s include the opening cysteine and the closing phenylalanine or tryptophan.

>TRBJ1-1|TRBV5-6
CASSPLGQGLVGTEAFF
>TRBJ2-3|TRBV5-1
CASSSGTGGEEDTQYF
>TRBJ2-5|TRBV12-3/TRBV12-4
CASSRDRTKETQYF
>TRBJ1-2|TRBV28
CATEGLFNFNYGYTF
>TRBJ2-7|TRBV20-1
CSASGRLTTYEQYF
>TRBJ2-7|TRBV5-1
CASSWDGGTYEQYF
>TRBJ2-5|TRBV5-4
CASSPGLAGVMETQYF
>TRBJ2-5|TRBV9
CASSVGGGQETQYF
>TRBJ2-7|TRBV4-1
CASSQGRDYEQYF
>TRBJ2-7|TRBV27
CTSGRNTYEQYF
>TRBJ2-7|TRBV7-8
CASSPGDSGYEQYF
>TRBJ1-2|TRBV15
CATSRDQRQDYGYTF
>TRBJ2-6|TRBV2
CASRGLAHISGANVLTF
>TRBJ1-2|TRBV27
CASSLSGEGYTF
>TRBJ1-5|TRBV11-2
CASSYGQGADQPQHF
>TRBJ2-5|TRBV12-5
CASGFQETQYF
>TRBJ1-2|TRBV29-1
CSVIQGNYGYTF
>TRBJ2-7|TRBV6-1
CASSGLRSGLSSYEQYF
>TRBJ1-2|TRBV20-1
CSARDPRNYGYTF
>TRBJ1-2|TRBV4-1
CASSRTLTDSYGYTF
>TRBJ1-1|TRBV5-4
CASANEGGGIDEAFF
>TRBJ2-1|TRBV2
CASSEGAGLYNEQFF
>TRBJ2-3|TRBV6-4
CASSDSIAGGPDTQYF
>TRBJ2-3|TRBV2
CASPGGGRTDTQYF
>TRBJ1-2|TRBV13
CASSPWSTNYGYTF
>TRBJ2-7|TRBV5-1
CASSLAQGYEQYF
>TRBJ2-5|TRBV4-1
CASSPSLAGGETQYF
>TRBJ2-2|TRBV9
CASSPGGGPYTGELFF
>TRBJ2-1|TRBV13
CASSGGGSGDNEQFF